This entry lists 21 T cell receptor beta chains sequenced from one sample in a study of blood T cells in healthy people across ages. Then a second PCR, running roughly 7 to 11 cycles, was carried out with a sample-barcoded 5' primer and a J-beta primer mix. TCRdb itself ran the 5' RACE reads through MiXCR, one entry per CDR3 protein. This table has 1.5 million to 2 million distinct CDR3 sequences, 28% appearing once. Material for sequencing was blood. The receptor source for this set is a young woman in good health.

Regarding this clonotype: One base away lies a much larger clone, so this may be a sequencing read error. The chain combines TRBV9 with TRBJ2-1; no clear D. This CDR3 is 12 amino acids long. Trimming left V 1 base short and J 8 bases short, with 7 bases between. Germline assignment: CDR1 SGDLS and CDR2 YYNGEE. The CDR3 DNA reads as TGTGCCAGCAGCGTAACTGATCATGAGCAGTTCTTC. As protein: CASSVTDHEQFF.

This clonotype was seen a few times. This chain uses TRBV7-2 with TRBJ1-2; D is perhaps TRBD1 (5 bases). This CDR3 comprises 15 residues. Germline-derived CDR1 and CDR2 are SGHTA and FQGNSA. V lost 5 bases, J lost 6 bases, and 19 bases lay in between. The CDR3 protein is CASSPRGPTGHGYTF. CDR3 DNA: TGTGCCAGCAGCCCTAGGGGACCCACGGGCCATGGCTACACCTTC.

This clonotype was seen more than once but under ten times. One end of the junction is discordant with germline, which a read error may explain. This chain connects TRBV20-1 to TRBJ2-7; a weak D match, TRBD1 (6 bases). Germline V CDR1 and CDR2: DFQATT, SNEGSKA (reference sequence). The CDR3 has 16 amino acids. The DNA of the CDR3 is TGCTGTGCTAGACCTTCCCTCTGGGACATAACCTACGAGCAGTACTTC. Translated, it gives CCARPSLWDITYEQYF.

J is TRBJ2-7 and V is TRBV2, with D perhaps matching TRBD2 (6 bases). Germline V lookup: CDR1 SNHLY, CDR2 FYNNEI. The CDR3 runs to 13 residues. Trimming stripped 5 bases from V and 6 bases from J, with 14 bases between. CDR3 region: CASSPRRGIEQYF. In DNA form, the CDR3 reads TGTGCCAGCAGTCCTCGCCGGGGGATCGAGCAGTACTTC. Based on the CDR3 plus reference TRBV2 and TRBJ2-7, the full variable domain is EPEVTQTPSHQVTQMGQEVILRCVPISNHLYFYWYRQILGQKVEFLVSFYNNEISEKSEIFDDQFSVERPDGSNFTLKIRSTKLEDSAMYFCASSPRRGIEQYFGPGTRLTVT.

CDR3: CASGIGLAEETQYF. The CDR3 DNA sequence: TGTGCTAGTGGCATAGGACTAGCGGAAGAGACCCAGTACTTC. The V gene is TRBV12-5, the J gene TRBJ2-5, with 10 positions matching TRBD2. V lost 6 bases and J lost 3; bases outside the gene matches: 4. The CDR3 contains 14 residues. CDR1 is LGHNT and CDR2 is FRNRAP in the germline V gene. Combining the CDR3 with reference TRBV12-5 and TRBJ2-5 gives the whole variable domain DARVTQTPRHKVTEMGQEVTMRCQPILGHNTVFWYRQTMMQGLELLAYFRNRAPLDDSGMPKDRFSAEMPDATLATLKIQPSEPRDSAVYFCASGIGLAEETQYFGPGTRLLVL.

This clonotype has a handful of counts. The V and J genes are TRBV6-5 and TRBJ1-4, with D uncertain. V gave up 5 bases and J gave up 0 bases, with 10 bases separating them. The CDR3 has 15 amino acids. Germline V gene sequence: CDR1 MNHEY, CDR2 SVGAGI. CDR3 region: CASSQQRSTNEKLFF. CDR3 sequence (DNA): TGTGCCAGCAGTCAACAGAGGTCAACTAATGAAAAACTGTTTTTT.

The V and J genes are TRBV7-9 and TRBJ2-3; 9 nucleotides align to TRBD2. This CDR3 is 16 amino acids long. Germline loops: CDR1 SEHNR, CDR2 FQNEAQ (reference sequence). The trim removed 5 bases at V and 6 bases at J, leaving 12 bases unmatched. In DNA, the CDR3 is TGTGCCAGCAGCCCTGACGGCGGGGGGGTCTCGGATACGCAGTATTTT. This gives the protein CASSPDGGGVSDTQYF. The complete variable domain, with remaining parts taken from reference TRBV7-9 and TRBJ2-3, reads DTGVSQNPRHKITKRGQNVTFRCDPISEHNRLYWYRQTLGQGPEFLTYFQNEAQLEKSRLLSDRFSAERPKGSFSTLEIQRTEQGDSAMYLCASSPDGGGVSDTQYFGPGTRLTVL.

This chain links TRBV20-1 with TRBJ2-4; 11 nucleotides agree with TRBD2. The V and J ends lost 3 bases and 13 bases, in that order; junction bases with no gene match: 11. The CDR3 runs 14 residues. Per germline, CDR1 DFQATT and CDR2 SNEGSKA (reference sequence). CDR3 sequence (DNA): TGCAGTGCTAGTAGCGGGGGGGTCTACAATGAGCAGTACTTC. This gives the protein CSASSGGVYNEQYF.

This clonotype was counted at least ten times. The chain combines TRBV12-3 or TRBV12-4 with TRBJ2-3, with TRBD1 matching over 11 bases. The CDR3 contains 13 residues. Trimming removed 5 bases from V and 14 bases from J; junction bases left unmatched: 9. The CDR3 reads CASSPWDRGIPYF. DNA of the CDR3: TGTGCCAGCAGTCCATGGGACAGGGGGATTCCGTATTTT.

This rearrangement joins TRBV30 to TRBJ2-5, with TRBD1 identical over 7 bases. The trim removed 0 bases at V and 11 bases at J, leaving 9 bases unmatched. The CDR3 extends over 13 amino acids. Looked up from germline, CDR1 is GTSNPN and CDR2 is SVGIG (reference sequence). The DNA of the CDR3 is TGTGCCTGGAGTGTTATGACAGGGACGTTGCAGTACTTC. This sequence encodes CAWSVMTGTLQYF.

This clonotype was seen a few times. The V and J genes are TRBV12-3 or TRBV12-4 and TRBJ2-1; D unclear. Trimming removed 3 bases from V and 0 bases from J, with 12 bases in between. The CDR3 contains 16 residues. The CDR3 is CASSFLWFSSYNEQFF. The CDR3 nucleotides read TGTGCCAGCAGTTTTTTGTGGTTTAGCTCCTACAATGAGCAGTTCTTC.

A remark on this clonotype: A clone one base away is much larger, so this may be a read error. CDR3 protein: CSVEDRTGGVETQFF. The CDR3 DNA sequence: TGCAGCGTTGAAGATCGGACAGGGGGCGTTGAGACCCAGTTCTTC. V gene TRBV29-1 combines with J gene TRBJ2-1; 11 bases agree with TRBD1. Germline V gene sequence: CDR1 SQVTM, CDR2 ANQGSEA. CDR3 length: 15 residues. With V trimmed by 0 bases and J by 13 bases, 11 bases remained unmatched.

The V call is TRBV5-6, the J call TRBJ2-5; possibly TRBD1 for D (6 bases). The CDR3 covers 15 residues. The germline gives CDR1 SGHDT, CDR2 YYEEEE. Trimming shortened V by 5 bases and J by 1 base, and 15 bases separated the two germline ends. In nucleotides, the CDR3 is TGTGCCAGCAGGCCCCTTGACAGGACCCAAGAGACCCAGTACTTC. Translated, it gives CASRPLDRTQETQYF.

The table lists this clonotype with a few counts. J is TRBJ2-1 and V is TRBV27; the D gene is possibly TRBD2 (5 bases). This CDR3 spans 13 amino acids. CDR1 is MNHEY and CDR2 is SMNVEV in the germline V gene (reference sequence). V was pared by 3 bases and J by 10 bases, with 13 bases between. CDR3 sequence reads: CASSFDYLREQFF. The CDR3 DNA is TGTGCCAGCAGTTTTGACTACCTGAGGGAGCAGTTCTTC.

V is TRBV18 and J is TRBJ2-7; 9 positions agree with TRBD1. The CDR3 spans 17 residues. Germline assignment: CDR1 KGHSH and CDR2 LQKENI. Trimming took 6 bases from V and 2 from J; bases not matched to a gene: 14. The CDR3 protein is CASSLHPGQGSPYEQYF. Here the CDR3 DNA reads TGTGCCAGCTCCCTACACCCTGGACAGGGGAGCCCCTACGAGCAGTACTTC.

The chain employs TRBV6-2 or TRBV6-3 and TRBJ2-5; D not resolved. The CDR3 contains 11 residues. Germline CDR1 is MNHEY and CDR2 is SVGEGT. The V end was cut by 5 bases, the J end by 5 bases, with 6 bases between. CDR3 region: CASSPFETQYF. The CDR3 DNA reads TGTGCCAGCAGTCCCTTCGAGACCCAGTACTTC.

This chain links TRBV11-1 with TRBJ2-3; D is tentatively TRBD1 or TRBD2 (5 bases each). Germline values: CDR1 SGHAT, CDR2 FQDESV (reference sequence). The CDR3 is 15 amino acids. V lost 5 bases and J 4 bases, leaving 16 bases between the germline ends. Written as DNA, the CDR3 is TGTGCCAGCAGCACCGCTGCGATGGGGGCAGATACGCAGTATTTT. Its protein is CASSTAAMGADTQYF.

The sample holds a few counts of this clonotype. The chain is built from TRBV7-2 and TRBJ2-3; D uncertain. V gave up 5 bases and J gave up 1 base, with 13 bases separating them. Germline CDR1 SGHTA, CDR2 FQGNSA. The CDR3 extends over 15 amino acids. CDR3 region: CASSPLRPRTDTQYF. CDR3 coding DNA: TGTGCCAGCAGCCCCTTGCGTCCTCGCACAGATACGCAGTATTTT.

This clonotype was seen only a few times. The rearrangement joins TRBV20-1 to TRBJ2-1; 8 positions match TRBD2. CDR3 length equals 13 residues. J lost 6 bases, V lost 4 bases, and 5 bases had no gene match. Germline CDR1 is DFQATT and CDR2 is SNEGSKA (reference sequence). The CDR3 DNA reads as TGCAGTGCTACCGGACTAGCACGCAATGAGCAGTTCTTC. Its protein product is CSATGLARNEQFF.

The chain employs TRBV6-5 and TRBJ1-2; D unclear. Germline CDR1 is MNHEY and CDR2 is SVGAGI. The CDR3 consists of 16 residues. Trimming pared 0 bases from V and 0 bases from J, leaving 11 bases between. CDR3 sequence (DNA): TGTGCCAGCAGTTACTCGAGCTTCAGTCCTAACTATGGCTACACCTTC. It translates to CASSYSSFSPNYGYTF.

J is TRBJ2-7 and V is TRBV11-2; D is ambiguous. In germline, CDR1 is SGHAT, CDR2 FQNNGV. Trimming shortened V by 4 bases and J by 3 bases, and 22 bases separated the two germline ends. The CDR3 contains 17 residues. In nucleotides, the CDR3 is TGTGCCAGCAGCTCCCTACGGAAACCCTTGAGGAGCTACGAGCAGTACTTC. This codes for CASSSLRKPLRSYEQYF.